What follows are 3 T cell receptor beta chains derived from one specimen sequenced in a study of cytomegalovirus exposure and HLA in healthy donors. Researchers ran the PCR with 60 Vbeta and 13 Jbeta primers. Only in-frame clones appear in the TCRdb table, and some are missing; sequencing was by immunoSEQ multiplex PCR. The sample includes under 130,000 clones, around 73% seen only once; the top ten take roughly 1.2%. Source material: PBMCs. The receptors stem from a man aged 25-45 years in good health and CMV-seronegative.

This chain uses TRBV4-1 with TRBJ1-2; tentative D call: TRBD1 (5 bases). Trimming shortened V by 0 bases and J by 10 bases, and 12 bases separated the two germline ends. There are 13 residues in the CDR3. Germline loops: CDR1 MGHRA, CDR2 YSYEKL. CDR3 loop: CASSQDRAGSYTF. The CDR3 DNA is TGCGCCAGCAGCCAAGATCGGGCAGGGTCCTACACCTTC.

This clone was picked up a small number of times. The chain joins TRBV29-1 to TRBJ2-3, with 8 bases that match TRBD2. CDR3 length: 15 residues. After removal of 2 bases from V and 1 base from J, the junction contained 5 bases not matched to a gene. Germline lookup yields CDR1 SQVTM and CDR2 ANQGSEA. In DNA form, the CDR3 reads TGCAGCGTTGAAATGCTAGCGGGTGGCACAGATACGCAGTATTTT. This gives the protein CSVEMLAGGTDTQYF.

CDR3 sequence reads: CASTLGAGGLETQYF. CDR3 in DNA: TGTGCCAGCACCCTCGGGGCGGGGGGGCTGGAGACCCAGTACTTC. The J gene is TRBJ2-5, the V gene TRBV9; 9 bases align to TRBD2. Per germline, CDR1 SGDLS and CDR2 YYNGEE. The ends lost 6 bases at V and 5 bases at J; junction bases unmatched: 11. This CDR3 is 15 amino acids long.